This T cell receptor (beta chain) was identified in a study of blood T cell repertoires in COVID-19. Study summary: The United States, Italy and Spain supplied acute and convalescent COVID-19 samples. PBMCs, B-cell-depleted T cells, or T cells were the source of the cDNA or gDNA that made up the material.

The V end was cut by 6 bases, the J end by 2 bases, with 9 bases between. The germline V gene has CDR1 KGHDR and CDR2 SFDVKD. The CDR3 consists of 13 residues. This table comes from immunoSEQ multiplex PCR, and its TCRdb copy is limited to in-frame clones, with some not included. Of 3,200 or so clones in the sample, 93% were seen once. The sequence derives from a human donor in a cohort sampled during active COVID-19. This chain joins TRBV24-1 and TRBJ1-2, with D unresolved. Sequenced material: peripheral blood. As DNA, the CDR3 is TGTGCCACCAGTTTTGACGGGAACTATGGCTACACCTTC. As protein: CATSFDGNYGYTF.